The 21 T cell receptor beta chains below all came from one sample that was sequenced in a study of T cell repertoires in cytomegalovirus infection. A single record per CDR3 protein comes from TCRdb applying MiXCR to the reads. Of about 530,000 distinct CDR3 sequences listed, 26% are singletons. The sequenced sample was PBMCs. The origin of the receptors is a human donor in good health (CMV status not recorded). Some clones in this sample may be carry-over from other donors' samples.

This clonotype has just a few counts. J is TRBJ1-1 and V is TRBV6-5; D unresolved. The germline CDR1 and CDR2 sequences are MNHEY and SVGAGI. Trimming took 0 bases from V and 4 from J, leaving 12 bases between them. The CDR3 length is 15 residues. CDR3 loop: CASSYSASRTTEAFF. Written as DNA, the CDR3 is TGTGCCAGCAGTTACTCAGCTAGTAGGACCACTGAAGCTTTCTTT.

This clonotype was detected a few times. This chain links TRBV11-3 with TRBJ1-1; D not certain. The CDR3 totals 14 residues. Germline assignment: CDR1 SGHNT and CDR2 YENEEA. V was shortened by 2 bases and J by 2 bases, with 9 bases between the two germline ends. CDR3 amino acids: CASSLYKGNTEAFF. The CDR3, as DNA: TGTGCCAGCAGCTTATACAAAGGTAACACTGAAGCTTTCTTT.

CDR3 sequence: CASSQPDENIQYF. The CDR3 nucleotides read TGCGCCAGCAGCCAACCGGACGAAAACATTCAGTACTTC. This chain links TRBV4-1 with TRBJ2-4, with D hard to call. The CDR3 is made up of 13 amino acids. The V end was cut by 2 bases, the J end by 5 bases, with 7 bases between. Germline lookup yields CDR1 MGHRA and CDR2 YSYEKL.

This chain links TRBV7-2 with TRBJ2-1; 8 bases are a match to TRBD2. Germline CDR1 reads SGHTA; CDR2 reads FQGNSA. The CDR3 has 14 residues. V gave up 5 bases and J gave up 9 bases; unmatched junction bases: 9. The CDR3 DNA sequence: TGTGCCAGCAGCCCGACAGCGGGAGTGGCTGAGCAGTTCTTC. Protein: CASSPTAGVAEQFF.

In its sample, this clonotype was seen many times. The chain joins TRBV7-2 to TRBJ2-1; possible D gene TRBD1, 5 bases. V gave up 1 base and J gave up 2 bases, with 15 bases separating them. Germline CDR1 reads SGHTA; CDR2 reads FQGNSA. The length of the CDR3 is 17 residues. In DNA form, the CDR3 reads TGTGCCAGCAGCTTAGTGGGCGGCCTAGGGGCCTACAATGAGCAGTTCTTC. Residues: CASSLVGGLGAYNEQFF.

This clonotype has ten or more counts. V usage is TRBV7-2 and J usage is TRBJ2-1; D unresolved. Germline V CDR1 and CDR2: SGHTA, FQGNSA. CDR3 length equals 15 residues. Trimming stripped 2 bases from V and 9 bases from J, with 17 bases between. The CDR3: CASSLSLDPTAEQFF. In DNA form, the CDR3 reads TGTGCCAGCAGCTTATCGCTAGATCCCACTGCTGAGCAGTTCTTC.

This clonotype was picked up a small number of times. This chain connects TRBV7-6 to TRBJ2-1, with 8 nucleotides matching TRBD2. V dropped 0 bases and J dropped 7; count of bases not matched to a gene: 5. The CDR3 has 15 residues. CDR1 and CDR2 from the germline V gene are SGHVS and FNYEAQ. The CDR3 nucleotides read TGTGCCAGCAGCTTAGCCGGGAGGGCCTGGAATGAGCAGTTCTTC. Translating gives CASSLAGRAWNEQFF.

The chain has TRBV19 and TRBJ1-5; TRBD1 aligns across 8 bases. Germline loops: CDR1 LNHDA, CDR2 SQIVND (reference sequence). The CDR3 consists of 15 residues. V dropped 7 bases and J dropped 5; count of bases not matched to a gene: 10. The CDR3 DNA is TGTGCCAGTACAACTCGGACAGGGCTGGATCAGCCCCAGCATTTT. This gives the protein CASTTRTGLDQPQHF.

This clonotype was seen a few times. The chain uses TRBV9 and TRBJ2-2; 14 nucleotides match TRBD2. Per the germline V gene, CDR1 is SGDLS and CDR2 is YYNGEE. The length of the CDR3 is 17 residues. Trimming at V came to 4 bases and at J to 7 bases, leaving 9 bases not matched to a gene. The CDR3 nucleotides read TGTGCCAGCAGCCCGGGACTAGCGGGAGAGATGGGCGGGGAGCTGTTTTTT. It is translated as CASSPGLAGEMGGELFF.

CDR3 nucleotides: TGTGCCAGCAGTAAATATGGAGGGGGCGGTTCACCCCTCCACTTT. Translating it yields CASSKYGGGGSPLHF. J is TRBJ1-6 and V is TRBV6-1; 7 bases line up with TRBD1. The CDR3 is made up of 15 amino acids. Germline values: CDR1 MNHNS, CDR2 SASEGT. Trimming cost V 5 bases and J 9 bases; bases outside gene matches: 10.

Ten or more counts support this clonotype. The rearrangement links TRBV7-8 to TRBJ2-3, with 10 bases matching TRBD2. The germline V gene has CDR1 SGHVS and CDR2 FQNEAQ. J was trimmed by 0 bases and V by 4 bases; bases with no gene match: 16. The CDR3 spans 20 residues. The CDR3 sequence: CASSSLLAGGYLGSTDTQYF. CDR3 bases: TGTGCCAGCAGCTCCCTATTAGCGGGAGGTTATCTAGGAAGCACAGATACGCAGTATTTT.

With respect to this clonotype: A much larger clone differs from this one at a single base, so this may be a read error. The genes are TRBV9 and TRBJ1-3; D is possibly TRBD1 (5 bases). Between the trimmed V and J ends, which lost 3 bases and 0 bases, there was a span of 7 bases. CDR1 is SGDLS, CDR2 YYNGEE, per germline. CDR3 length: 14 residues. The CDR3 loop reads CASSAGFSGNTIYF. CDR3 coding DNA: TGTGCCAGCAGCGCAGGGTTCTCTGGAAACACCATATATTTT. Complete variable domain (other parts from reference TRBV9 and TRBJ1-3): DSGVTQTPKHLITATGQRVTLRCSPRSGDLSVYWYQQSLDQGLQFLIQYYNGEERAKGNILERFSAQQFPDLHSELNLSSLELGDSALYFCASSAGFSGNTIYFGEGSWLTVV.

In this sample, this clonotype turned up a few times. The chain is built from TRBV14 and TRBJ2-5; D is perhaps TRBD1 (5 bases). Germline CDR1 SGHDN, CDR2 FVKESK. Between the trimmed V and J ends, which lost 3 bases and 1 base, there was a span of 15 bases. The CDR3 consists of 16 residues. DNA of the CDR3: TGTGCCAGCAGCCAGGGGTTGGTAGGGGCCCAAGAGACCCAGTACTTC. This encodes CASSQGLVGAQETQYF.

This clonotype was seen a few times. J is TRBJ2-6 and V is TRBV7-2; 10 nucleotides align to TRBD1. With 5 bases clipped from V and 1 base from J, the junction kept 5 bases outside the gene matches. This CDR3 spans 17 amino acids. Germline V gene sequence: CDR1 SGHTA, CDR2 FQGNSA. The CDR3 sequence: CASSHGTGASGANVLTF. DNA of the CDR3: TGTGCCAGCAGCCACGGGACAGGGGCTTCTGGGGCCAACGTCCTGACTTTC.

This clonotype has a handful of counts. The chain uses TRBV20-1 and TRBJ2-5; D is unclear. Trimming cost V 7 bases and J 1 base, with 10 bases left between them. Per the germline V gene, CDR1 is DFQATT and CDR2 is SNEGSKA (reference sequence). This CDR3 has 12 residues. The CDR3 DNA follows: TGCAGTGTCACCGACGGCCAAGAGACCCAGTACTTC. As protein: CSVTDGQETQYF.

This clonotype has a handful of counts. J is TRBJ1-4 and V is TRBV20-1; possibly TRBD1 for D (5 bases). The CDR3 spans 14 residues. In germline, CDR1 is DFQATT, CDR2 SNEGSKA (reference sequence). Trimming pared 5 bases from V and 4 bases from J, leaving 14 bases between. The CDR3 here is CSAHPQGLNEKLFF. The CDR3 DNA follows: TGCAGTGCTCACCCCCAGGGACTTAATGAAAAACTGTTTTTT.

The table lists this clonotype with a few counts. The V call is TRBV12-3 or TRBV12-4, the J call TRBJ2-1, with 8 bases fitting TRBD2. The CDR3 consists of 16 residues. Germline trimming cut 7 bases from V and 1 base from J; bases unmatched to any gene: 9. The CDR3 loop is CASMLTGTRSYNEQFF. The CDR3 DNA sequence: TGTGCCAGCATGCTGACTGGGACTAGATCCTACAATGAGCAGTTCTTC.

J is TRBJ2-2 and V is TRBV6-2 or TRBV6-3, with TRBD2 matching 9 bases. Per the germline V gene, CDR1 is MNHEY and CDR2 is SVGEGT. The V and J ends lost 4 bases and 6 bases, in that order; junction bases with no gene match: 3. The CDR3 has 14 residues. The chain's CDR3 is CASSFLAGAGELFF. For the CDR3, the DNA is TGTGCCAGCAGTTTTTTAGCGGGAGCCGGGGAGCTGTTTTTT.

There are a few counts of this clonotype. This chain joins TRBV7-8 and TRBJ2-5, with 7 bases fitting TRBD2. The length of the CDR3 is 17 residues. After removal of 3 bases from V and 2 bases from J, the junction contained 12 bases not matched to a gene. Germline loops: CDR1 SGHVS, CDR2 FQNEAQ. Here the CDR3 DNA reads TGTGCCAGCAGCTTTAGGGTGTCTAGCGGAAAGCAAGAGACCCAGTACTTC. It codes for CASSFRVSSGKQETQYF.

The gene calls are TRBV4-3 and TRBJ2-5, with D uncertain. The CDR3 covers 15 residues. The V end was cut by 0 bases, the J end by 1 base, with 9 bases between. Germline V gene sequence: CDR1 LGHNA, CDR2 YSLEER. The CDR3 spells CASSQDRRSQETQYF. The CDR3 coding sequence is TGCGCCAGCAGCCAAGATAGGCGCAGCCAAGAGACCCAGTACTTC.

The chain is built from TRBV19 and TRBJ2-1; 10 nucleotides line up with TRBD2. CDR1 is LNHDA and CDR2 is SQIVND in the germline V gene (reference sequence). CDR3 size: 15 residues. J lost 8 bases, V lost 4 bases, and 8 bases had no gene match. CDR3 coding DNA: TGTGCCAGTAGTACTGCTAGCGGGAGTGACGATGAGCAGTTCTTC. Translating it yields CASSTASGSDDEQFF.